These T cell receptor beta chains were read from a single sample in a study of T cells in Graves' hyperthyroidism and ophthalmopathy. In TCRdb, the multiplex PCR reads were re-called with MiXCR into one record per CDR3 protein. The data contain roughly 500,000 distinct CDR3 sequences, roughly a quarter of them seen just once; the ten biggest clones take up about 11%. Sequencing was performed on blood. These receptors originate from a woman in her thirties with Graves' ophthalmopathy. Each CDR3 is given without its conserved first and last residue. Fields, in order: clone size, CDR3 length, V gene, J gene, CDR3 protein. Clone size is given for some rows only: seen once, a few or many times, or a class if the clone is expanded.

size: many; length: 15; V: TRBV15; J: TRBJ1-6; CDR3: ATSRDKDRGLNSPLH
size: -; length: 12; V: TRBV12-3/TRBV12-4; J: TRBJ1-1; CDR3: ASRRTFSNTEAF
size: many; length: 13; V: TRBV15; J: TRBJ2-7; CDR3: ATSRVKQGIYEQY
size: -; length: 14; V: TRBV6-2/TRBV6-3; J: TRBJ1-5; CDR3: ASSPRQGGSNQPQH
size: many; length: 13; V: TRBV2; J: TRBJ2-7; CDR3: ASRLAGGSSYEQY
size: many; length: 14; V: TRBV28; J: TRBJ1-1; CDR3: ASSLSKGAGSTEAF
size: many; length: 12; V: TRBV11-2; J: TRBJ2-7; CDR3: ASSFGGGLYEQY
size: many; length: 12; V: TRBV25-1; J: TRBJ1-1; CDR3: ASSPWDVNTEAF
size: few; length: 10; V: TRBV29-1; J: TRBJ1-5; CDR3: SGNSLSQPQH
size: many; length: 15; V: TRBV4-1; J: TRBJ1-1; CDR3: ASSQETGAIPGTEAF
size: many; length: 11; V: TRBV20-1; J: TRBJ2-7; CDR3: SASQTGNYEQY
size: many; length: 11; V: TRBV20-1; J: TRBJ2-7; CDR3: SATSFGGYEQY
size: -; length: 10; V: TRBV11-3; J: TRBJ2-2; CDR3: ASSYVPGELF
size: many; length: 12; V: TRBV11-2; J: TRBJ1-2; CDR3: ASSRGTVNYGYT
size: -; length: 12; V: TRBV12-3/TRBV12-4; J: TRBJ1-5; CDR3: ASSLFRDDQPQH
size: many; length: 12; V: TRBV27; J: TRBJ1-1; CDR3: ASSFRRVNTEAF
size: few; length: 14; V: TRBV28; J: TRBJ2-5; CDR3: ASRSLAGGTQETQY
size: many; length: 15; V: TRBV6-1; J: TRBJ1-3; CDR3: ASSQRTLTGSGNTIY
size: -; length: 11; V: TRBV29-1; J: TRBJ1-2; CDR3: SALDRPNYGYT
size: -; length: 12; V: TRBV12-3/TRBV12-4; J: TRBJ2-6; CDR3: ASKTNSGANVLT
size: -; length: 11; V: TRBV12-5; J: TRBJ1-1; CDR3: ASGLSGETEAF
size: few; length: 11; V: TRBV10-3; J: TRBJ1-1; CDR3: AITLGGNTEAF
size: -; length: 14; V: TRBV6-2/TRBV6-3; J: TRBJ1-2; CDR3: ASSYSKSTGGYGYT
size: -; length: 11; V: TRBV24-1; J: TRBJ2-7; CDR3: ATSDPGLPEQY
size: once; length: 14; V: TRBV28; J: TRBJ1-2; CDR3: ASTTGTGIAAWGYT
size: many; length: 13; V: TRBV6-5; J: TRBJ2-7; CDR3: ASSYRGGSSYEQY
size: -; length: 11; V: TRBV24-1; J: TRBJ1-2; CDR3: ATSGGAGYGYT
size: many; length: 12; V: TRBV7-3; J: TRBJ2-5; CDR3: ASSLNGDQETQY
size: many; length: 12; V: TRBV28; J: TRBJ2-5; CDR3: ASSLGQKGETQY
size: many; length: 12; V: TRBV6-2/TRBV6-3; J: TRBJ2-2; CDR3: ASSSALSAGELF
size: -; length: 11; V: TRBV7-9; J: TRBJ2-5; CDR3: ASSRGPGETQY
size: -; length: 14; V: TRBV2; J: TRBJ1-1; CDR3: ASSEYLQGFSTEAF
size: -; length: 12; V: TRBV2; J: TRBJ1-1; CDR3: ASSDKEGGTEAF
size: -; length: 11; V: TRBV18; J: TRBJ1-1; CDR3: ASSRSQNTEAF
size: few; length: 11; V: TRBV6-1; J: TRBJ2-5; CDR3: ASSQTRTETQY
size: -; length: 8; V: TRBV29-1; J: TRBJ1-1; CDR3: SVEGAEAF